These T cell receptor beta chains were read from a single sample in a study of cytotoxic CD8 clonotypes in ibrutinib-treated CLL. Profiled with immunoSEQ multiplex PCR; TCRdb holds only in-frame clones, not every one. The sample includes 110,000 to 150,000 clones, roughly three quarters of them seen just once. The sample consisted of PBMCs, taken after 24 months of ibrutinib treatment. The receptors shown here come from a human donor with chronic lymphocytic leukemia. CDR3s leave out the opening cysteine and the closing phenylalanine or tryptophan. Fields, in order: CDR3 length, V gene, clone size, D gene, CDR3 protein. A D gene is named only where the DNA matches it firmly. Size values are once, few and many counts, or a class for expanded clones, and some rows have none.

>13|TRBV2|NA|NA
ASVAEWVGNQPQH
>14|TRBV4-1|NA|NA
ASSQSTGRSYNEQF
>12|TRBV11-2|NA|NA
ASSLSRGTYGYT
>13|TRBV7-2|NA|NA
ASSLGGKGEEKLF
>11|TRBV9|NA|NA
ASSGPLTGELF
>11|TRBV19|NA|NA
ASSLQGRDGYT
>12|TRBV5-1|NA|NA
ASSLGGGSGELF
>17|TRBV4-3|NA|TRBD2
ASSQETGLAGGQTETQY
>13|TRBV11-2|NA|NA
ASSRTPNPTDTQY
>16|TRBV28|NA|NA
ASTDSSGGFGVDHTQY
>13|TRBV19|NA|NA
ASSTPRDGLYEQY
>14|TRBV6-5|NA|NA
ASSYSGRTDKETQY
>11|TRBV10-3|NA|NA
AISAAVNTEAF
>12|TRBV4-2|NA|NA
ASSHYDRVGIQY
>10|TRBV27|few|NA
ASSLRGYEQY
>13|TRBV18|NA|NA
ASSPRRGDYNEQF
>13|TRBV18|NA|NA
ASSPTGGFDQPQH
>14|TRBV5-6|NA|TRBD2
ASSSTGGGWGDTQY
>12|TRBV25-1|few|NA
ASSARTDRNEAF
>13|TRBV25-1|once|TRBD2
ASYGASGPTDTQY